This T cell receptor beta chain derives from a study of blood T cell repertoires in COVID-19. Across the whole study: The United States, Italy and Spain supplied acute and convalescent COVID-19 samples. Nucleic acid was either cDNA or gDNA, and it came from T cells, B-cell-depleted T cells, or PBMCs.

In the study's own analysis: The assay estimated nucleated cells by amplifying reference gene primers. Clones were sequenced by immunoSEQ multiplex PCR, and TCRdb holds only the in-frame ones, with some missing. Clone size and V and J calls were adopted from that table, with D and trimming inferred from the DNA. This sample has roughly 200,000 clones; 80% to 85% occur once, and the top ten carry roughly 20%. This clone was detected a few times. Material: peripheral blood. This TCR was sampled from a human donor in a cohort sampled during active COVID-19.

CDR3 nucleotides: TGTGCCAGCAGCTTAGGTTCCAAAGCCTATGGCTACACCTTC. Its translation: CASSLGSKAYGYTF. The chain combines TRBV7-9 with TRBJ1-2; D uncertain. Trimming shortened V by 1 base and J by 4 bases, and 10 bases separated the two germline ends. The germline gives CDR1 SEHNR, CDR2 FQNEAQ (reference sequence). The CDR3 is 14 residues long.